This T cell receptor beta chain comes out of a study of T cells in Graves' hyperthyroidism and ophthalmopathy. Points from the study as a whole: Most expanded thyroid clonotypes above 0.001 also appeared in blood. Stable hyperthyroidism was separated from ophthalmopathy by a model based on 13 V-J features.

Researchers defined stable Graves' hyperthyroidism as no ophthalmopathy progression within 18 months. The diagnostic basis comprised clinical symptoms, serum thyroxine and TRAb, thyroid ultrasound and orbital computed tomography. This clonotype was found many times. Its antigen is still unknown. RNA transcripts yielded amplified TCR beta CDR3 regions. In the first-round RT-PCR of the TCR CDR3, the HTBI primer set was used. TCRdb fed the multiplex PCR reads into MiXCR, producing one record per CDR3 protein. Among some 770,000 distinct CDR3 sequences listed, approximately 16% were seen once. The CDR3 is made up of 13 amino acids. The germline V gene encodes CDR1 SQVTM and CDR2 ANQGSEA. V gave up 3 bases and J gave up 0 bases, with 3 bases separating them.

The chain employs TRBV29-1 and TRBJ2-6, with no clear D. What was sequenced was blood. The clonotype originates from a man younger than 30 with Graves' hyperthyroidism. The DNA of the CDR3 is TGCAGCGTTGATGACTCTGGGGCCAACGTCCTGACTTTC. Residues: CSVDDSGANVLTF.